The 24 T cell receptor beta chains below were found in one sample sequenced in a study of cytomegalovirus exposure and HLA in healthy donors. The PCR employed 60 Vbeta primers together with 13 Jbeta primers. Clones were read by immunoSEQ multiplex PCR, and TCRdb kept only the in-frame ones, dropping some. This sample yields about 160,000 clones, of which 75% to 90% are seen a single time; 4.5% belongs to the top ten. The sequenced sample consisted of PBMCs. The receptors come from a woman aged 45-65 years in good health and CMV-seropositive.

The chain's CDR3 is CASSIQGAHYGYTF. CDR3 bases: TGTGCCAGTAGTATTCAGGGGGCCCACTATGGCTACACCTTC. This rearrangement joins TRBV19 to TRBJ1-2; TRBD1 matches 8 bases. V lost 3 bases to trimming and J lost 3 bases; unmatched junction nucleotides: 3. The germline gives CDR1 LNHDA, CDR2 SQIVND (reference sequence). The CDR3 totals 14 residues.

The CDR3 coding sequence is TGTGCCAGCAGCCTATCACTAGCGGGAGTAAGGAATGAGCAGTTCTTC. This sequence encodes CASSLSLAGVRNEQFF. This sequence joins TRBV6-6 and TRBJ2-1, with 11 bases aligning to TRBD2. In germline, CDR1 is MNHNY, CDR2 SVGAGI (reference sequence). The J segment lost 7 bases and the V segment lost 6 bases, leaving 11 bases of the junction unmatched. The CDR3 loop spans 16 amino acids.

Here the CDR3 reads CASNGGETQYF. In DNA, the CDR3 is TGTGCCAGCAATGGGGGGGAGACCCAGTACTTC. This chain uses TRBV6-5 with TRBJ2-5, with D tentatively TRBD2 (6 bases). V was cut by 7 bases and J by 5 bases, with 8 bases left in between. The CDR3 runs 11 residues. Germline V gene data show CDR1 as MNHEY and CDR2 as SVGAGI.

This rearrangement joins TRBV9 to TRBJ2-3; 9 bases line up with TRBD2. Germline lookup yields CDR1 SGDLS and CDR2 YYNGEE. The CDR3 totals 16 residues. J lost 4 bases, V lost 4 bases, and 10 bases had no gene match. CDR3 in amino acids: CASSPRAGGPADTQYF. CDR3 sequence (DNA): TGTGCCAGCAGCCCCAGGGCGGGGGGGCCGGCAGATACGCAGTATTTT.

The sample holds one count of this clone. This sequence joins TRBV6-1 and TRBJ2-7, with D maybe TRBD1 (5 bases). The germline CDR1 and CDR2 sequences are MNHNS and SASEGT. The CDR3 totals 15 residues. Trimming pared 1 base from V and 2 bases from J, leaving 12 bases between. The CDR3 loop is CASSEGLRQPYEQYF. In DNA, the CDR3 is TGTGCCAGCAGTGAAGGTTTGCGACAGCCCTACGAGCAGTACTTC.

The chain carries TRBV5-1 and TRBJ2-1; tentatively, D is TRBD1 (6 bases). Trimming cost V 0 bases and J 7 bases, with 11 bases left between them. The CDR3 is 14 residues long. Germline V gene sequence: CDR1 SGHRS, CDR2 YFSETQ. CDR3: CASSLGSGVNEQFF. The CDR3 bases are TGCGCCAGCAGCTTGGGGTCAGGGGTTAATGAGCAGTTCTTC.

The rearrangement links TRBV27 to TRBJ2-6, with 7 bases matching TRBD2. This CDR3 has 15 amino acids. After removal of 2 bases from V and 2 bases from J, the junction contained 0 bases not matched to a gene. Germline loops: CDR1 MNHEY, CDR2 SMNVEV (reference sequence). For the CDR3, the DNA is TGTGCCAGCAGTTTAGGGAGGGCTGGGGCCAACGTCCTGACTTTC. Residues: CASSLGRAGANVLTF.

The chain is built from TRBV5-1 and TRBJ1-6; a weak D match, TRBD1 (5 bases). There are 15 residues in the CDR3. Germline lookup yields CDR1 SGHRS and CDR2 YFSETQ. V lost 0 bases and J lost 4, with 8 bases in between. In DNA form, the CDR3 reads TGCGCCAGCAGCTTGGGATCAGGGTATAATTCACCCCTCCACTTT. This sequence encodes CASSLGSGYNSPLHF.

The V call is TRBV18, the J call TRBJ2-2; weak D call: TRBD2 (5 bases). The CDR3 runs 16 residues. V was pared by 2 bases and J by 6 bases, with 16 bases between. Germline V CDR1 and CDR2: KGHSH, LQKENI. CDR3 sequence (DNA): TGTGCCAGCTCACCAGTCTCTGTGGGGAGCGCCGGGGAGCTGTTTTTT. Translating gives CASSPVSVGSAGELFF.

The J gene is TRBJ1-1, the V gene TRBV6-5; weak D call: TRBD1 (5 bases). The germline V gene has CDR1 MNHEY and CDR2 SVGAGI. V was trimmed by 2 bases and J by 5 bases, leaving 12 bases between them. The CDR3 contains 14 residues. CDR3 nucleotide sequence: TGTGCCAGCAGTTACGTGGGGGGGAATACTGAAGCTTTCTTT. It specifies CASSYVGGNTEAFF.

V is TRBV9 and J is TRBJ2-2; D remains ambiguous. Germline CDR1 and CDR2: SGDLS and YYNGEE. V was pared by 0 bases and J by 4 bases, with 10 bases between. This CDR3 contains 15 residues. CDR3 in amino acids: CASSVVSRGTGELFF. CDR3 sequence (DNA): TGTGCCAGCAGCGTAGTTAGCCGAGGCACCGGGGAGCTGTTTTTT.

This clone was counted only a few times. DNA for the CDR3: TGCGCCAGCAGCTTGGAGGGCAGGGGGCGCGCGGATACGCAGTATTTT. This translates into CASSLEGRGRADTQYF. The chain is built from TRBV5-1 and TRBJ2-3, with TRBD1 identical over 8 bases. Germline loops: CDR1 SGHRS, CDR2 YFSETQ. The CDR3 is 16 amino acids. Unmatched junction bases numbered 9, after V lost 0 bases and J lost 6 bases.

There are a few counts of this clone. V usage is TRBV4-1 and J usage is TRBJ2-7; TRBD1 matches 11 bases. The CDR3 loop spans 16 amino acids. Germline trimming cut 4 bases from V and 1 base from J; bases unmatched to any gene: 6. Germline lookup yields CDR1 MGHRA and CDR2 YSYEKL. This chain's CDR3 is CASSLGQGAISYEQYF. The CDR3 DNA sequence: TGCGCCAGCAGCCTCGGACAGGGGGCTATATCCTACGAGCAGTACTTC.

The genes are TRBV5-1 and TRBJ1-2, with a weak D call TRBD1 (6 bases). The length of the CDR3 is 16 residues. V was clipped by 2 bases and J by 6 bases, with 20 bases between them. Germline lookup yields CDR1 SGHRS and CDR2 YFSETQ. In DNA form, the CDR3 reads TGCGCCAGCAGCTTAGGGGGGGCGCAACAAGTAGATGGCTACACCTTC. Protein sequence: CASSLGGAQQVDGYTF.

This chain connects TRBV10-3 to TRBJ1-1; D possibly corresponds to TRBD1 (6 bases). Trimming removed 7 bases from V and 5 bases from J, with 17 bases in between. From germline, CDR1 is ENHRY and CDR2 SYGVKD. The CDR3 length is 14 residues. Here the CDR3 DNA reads TGTGCCATCACCCCCTTGGCAGGGGAGACTGAAGCTTTCTTT. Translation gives CAITPLAGETEAFF.

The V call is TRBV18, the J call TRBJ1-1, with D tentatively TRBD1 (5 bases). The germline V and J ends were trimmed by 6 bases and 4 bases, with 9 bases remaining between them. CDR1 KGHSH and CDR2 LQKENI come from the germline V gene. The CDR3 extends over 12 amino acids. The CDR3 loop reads CASSDRVTEAFF. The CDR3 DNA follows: TGTGCCAGCTCCGACAGAGTCACTGAAGCTTTCTTT.

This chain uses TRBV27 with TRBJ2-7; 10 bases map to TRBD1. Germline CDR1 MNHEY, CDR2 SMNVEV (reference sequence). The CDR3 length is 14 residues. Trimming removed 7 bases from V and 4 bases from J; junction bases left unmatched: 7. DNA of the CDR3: TGTGCCAGCAACGACAGGGGGCGAAGGTACGAGCAGTACTTC. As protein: CASNDRGRRYEQYF.

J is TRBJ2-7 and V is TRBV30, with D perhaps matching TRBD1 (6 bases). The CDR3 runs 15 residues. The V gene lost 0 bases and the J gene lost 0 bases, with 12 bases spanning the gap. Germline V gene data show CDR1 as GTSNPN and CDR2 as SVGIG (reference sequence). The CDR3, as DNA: TGTGCCTGGAGTGTATCGGCAGGGGCCTCCTACGAGCAGTACTTC. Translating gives CAWSVSAGASYEQYF.

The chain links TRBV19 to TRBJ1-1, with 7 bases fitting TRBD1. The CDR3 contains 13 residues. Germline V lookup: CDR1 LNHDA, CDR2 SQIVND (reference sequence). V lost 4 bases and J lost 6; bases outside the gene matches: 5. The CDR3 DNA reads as TGTGCCAGTAGTACCAGGACAGGAGCTGAAGCTTTCTTT. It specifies CASSTRTGAEAFF.

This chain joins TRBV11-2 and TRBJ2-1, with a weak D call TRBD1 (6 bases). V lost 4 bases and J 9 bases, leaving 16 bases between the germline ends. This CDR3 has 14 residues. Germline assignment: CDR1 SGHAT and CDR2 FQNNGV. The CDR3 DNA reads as TGTGCCAGCAGCTCCAAGGGCAGGGGTGGTGAGCAGTTCTTC. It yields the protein CASSSKGRGGEQFF.

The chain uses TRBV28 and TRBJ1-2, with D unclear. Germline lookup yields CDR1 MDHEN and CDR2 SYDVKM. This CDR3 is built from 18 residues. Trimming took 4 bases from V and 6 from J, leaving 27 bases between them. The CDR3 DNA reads TGTGCCAGCAGTTCAAGACACCGGGGAAGTCTGTTTAAGGATGGCTACACCTTC. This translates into CASSSRHRGSLFKDGYTF.

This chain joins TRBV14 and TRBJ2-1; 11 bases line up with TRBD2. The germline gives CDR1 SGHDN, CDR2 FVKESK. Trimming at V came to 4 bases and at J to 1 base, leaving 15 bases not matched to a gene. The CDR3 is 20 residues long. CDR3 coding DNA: TGTGCCAGCAGCCGCTTCACCGGGACTAGCGGCAATTGGTCCTACAATGAGCAGTTCTTC. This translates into CASSRFTGTSGNWSYNEQFF.

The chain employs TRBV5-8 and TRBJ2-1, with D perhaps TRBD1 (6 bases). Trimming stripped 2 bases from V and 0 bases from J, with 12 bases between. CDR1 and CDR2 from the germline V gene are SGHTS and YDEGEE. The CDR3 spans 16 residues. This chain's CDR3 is CASSLSDRSSYNEQFF. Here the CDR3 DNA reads TGTGCCAGCAGCTTATCCGACAGGAGCTCCTACAATGAGCAGTTCTTC.

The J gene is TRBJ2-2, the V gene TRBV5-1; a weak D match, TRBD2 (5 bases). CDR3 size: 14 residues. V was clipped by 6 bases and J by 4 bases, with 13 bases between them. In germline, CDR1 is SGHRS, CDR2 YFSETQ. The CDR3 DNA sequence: TGCGCCAGCACCCCCTCGGGGTCCACCGGGGAGCTGTTTTTT. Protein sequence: CASTPSGSTGELFF.